Below, 7 T cell receptor beta chains from the same sample are listed, as sequenced in a study of T-cell memory formation after mild COVID-19. TCRdb reanalysed the 5' RACE reads using MiXCR and keeps one entry per CDR3 protein. The table shows approximately 250,000 distinct CDR3 sequences, with about a sixth occurring only once. The specimen was PBMCs or a T cell subset sorted from them (not recorded which). These receptors were obtained from a man between 18 and 35 years old who had mild COVID-19 (a few samples of this study predate the infection). Cell type and time point are not known.

This clonotype turned up a few times. The chain recombines TRBV27 with TRBJ1-6; 9 bases are shared with TRBD1. There are 15 residues in the CDR3. The germline V gene has CDR1 MNHEY and CDR2 SMNVEV (reference sequence). Germline trimming cut 2 bases from V and 9 bases from J; bases unmatched to any gene: 5. The CDR3 DNA reads TGTGCCAGCAGTTTAACCGGGACAGGGAGTTCACCCCTCCACTTT. Translation gives CASSLTGTGSSPLHF.

The chain combines TRBV6-2 or TRBV6-3 with TRBJ2-1; 10 bases are a match to TRBD1. Looked up from germline, CDR1 is MNHEY and CDR2 is SVGEGT. This CDR3 is built from 16 residues. The ends lost 2 bases at V and 4 bases at J; junction bases unmatched: 5. This chain's CDR3 is CASSYRWGQGYNEQFF. CDR3 nucleotide sequence: TGTGCCAGCAGTTACCGTTGGGGACAGGGGTACAATGAGCAGTTCTTC.

The V gene is TRBV11-2, the J gene TRBJ2-5; D possibly corresponds to TRBD1 (5 bases). V gave up 8 bases and J gave up 6 bases, with 16 bases separating them. The germline gives CDR1 SGHAT, CDR2 FQNNGV. The CDR3 has 13 residues. The DNA of the CDR3 is TGTGCCAGCCGATCTACAGGCGAACAGACCCAGTACTTC. It is translated as CASRSTGEQTQYF.

Only a few counts were recorded for this clonotype. The rearrangement links TRBV9 to TRBJ1-2; the D gene is possibly TRBD1 (6 bases). The CDR3 is 17 residues long. V was clipped by 0 bases and J by 4 bases, with 19 bases between them. Looked up from germline, CDR1 is SGDLS and CDR2 is YYNGEE. CDR3 sequence (DNA): TGTGCCAGCAGCGTAGCGGGGAGCGCGGGGGGCAGCTATGGCTACACCTTC. Protein sequence: CASSVAGSAGGSYGYTF.

This clonotype has only one observation. The chain links TRBV20-1 to TRBJ2-7; D assignment may be TRBD1 or TRBD2 (5 bases each). Germline V gene lookup returns CDR1 DFQATT and CDR2 SNEGSKA (reference sequence). V was shortened by 2 bases and J by 3 bases, with 11 bases between the two germline ends. There are 13 residues in the CDR3. In DNA form, the CDR3 reads TGCAGTGCTAGAAAGGGACGGAACTACGAGCAGTACGTC. This sequence encodes CSARKGRNYEQYV.

The rearrangement links TRBV4-1 to TRBJ2-3; 9 bases agree with TRBD2. CDR3 length: 16 amino acids. The germline CDR1 and CDR2 sequences are MGHRA and YSYEKL. V dropped 1 base and J dropped 3; count of bases not matched to a gene: 5. CDR3 nucleotide sequence: TGCGCCAGCAGCCAAGGGGCGGGGGGGCAAACAGATACGCAGTATTTT. Its translation is CASSQGAGGQTDTQYF.

This clonotype was counted a few times. V is TRBV4-3 and J is TRBJ1-1; the D gene is possibly TRBD1 (6 bases). Trimming cost V 4 bases and J 4 bases, with 10 bases left between them. This CDR3 is 13 amino acids long. Germline V gene sequence: CDR1 LGHNA, CDR2 YSLEER. The CDR3 region is CASSRETGTEAFF. CDR3 coding DNA: TGCGCCAGCAGCCGAGAGACAGGCACTGAAGCTTTCTTT.